Described below is a single T cell receptor (beta chain) sequence and its context. This CDR3 spans 16 amino acids. V gave up 2 bases and J gave up 4 bases; unmatched junction bases: 10. The germline V gene has CDR1 SNHLY and CDR2 FYNNEI. In the study's own analysis: Nucleated cell counts were estimated from reference gene primer amplification. Only in-frame clones appear in the TCRdb table, and some are missing; sequencing was by immunoSEQ multiplex PCR. V and J calls and clone size come straight from that table; D and trimming were deduced from the DNA. The sample records under 200,000 clones, about 85% being singletons. The sample originates from a study of blood T cell repertoires in COVID-19. Study-level background: Material from acute and convalescent COVID-19 was sourced from the United States, Italy and Spain. Sources were T cells, B-cell-depleted T cells, or PBMCs; the material itself was cDNA or gDNA.

This TCR was sampled from a man aged 55-75 years with active or convalescent COVID-19. V is TRBV2 and J is TRBJ2-7; 8 bases fit TRBD1. Sequenced input: peripheral blood. The CDR3 loop is CASSELGGQAVYEQYF. In nucleotides, the CDR3 is TGTGCCAGCAGTGAACTCGGGGGACAGGCGGTTTACGAGCAGTACTTC.